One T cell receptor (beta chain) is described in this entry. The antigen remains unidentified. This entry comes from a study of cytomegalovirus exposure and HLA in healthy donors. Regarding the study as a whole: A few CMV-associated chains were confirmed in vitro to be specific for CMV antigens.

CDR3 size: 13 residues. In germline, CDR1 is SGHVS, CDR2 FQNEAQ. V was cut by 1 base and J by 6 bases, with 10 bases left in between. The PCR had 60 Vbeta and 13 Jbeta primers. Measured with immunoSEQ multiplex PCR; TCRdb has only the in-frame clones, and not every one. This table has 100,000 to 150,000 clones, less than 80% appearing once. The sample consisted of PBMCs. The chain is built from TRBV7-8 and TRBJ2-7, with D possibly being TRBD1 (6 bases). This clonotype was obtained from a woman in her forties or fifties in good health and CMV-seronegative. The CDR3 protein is CASSLDRAAEQYF. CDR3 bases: TGTGCCAGCAGCTTAGACAGGGCGGCCGAGCAGTACTTC.